This entry lists 29 T cell receptor beta chains sequenced from one sample in a study of blood T cells in healthy people across ages. A second PCR, run for about 7 to 11 cycles, used a sample-barcoded 5' primer plus a J-beta primer mix. MiXCR, run by TCRdb on the 5' RACE reads, gives a single entry per CDR3 protein. The sample has about 2 million distinct CDR3 sequences; about 50% are singletons. Sequencing was done on a sample of blood. Every receptor here comes from a woman between 40 and 50 years old in good health.

This chain connects TRBV7-2 to TRBJ2-7, with a weak D call TRBD1 (6 bases). The J call is doubtful: the DNA matches TRBJ2-5 better. Germline V gene sequence: CDR1 SGHTA, CDR2 FQGNSA. CDR3 length: 15 amino acids. The CDR3 sequence is CASSLVWGPGETQYF. The CDR3 DNA is TGTGCCAGCAGCTTAGTTTGGGGGCCCGGAGAGACCCAGTACTTC.

The V gene is TRBV12-3 or TRBV12-4, the J gene TRBJ2-1; weak D call: TRBD2 (7 bases). This CDR3 contains 13 residues. Trimming removed 11 bases from V and 1 base from J, with 12 bases in between. In DNA form, the CDR3 reads TGTGCCGGGGGGGGGGCGTCCTACAATGAGCAGTTCTTC. It encodes CAGGGASYNEQFF.

CDR3 coding DNA: TGTGCCAGCAGCCTGGGCCCCAGAACCCAAGAGACCCAGTACTTC. Translating it yields CASSLGPRTQETQYF. V usage is TRBV9 and J usage is TRBJ2-5; D not resolved. V lost 4 bases, J lost 1 base, and 14 bases lay in between. This CDR3 contains 15 residues. Germline V gene lookup returns CDR1 SGDLS and CDR2 YYNGEE.

The rearrangement joins TRBV20-1 to TRBJ1-2; 7 bases align to TRBD1. With 5 bases clipped from V and 3 bases from J, the junction kept 15 bases outside the gene matches. The CDR3 extends over 16 amino acids. Germline loops: CDR1 DFQATT, CDR2 SNEGSKA (reference sequence). The CDR3 sequence is CSAPLATGTFYYGYTF. CDR3 coding DNA: TGCAGTGCTCCTTTAGCGACAGGGACCTTTTACTATGGCTACACCTTC.

Only a few counts were recorded for this clonotype. This rearrangement joins TRBV7-2 to TRBJ1-1, with D hard to call. The CDR3 extends over 13 amino acids. With 3 bases removed from V and 1 base from J, the gap between germline ends came to 6 bases. The germline gives CDR1 SGHTA, CDR2 FQGNSA. The chain's CDR3 is CASSFRKNTEAFF. The CDR3 DNA is TGTGCCAGCAGCTTTAGGAAGAACACTGAAGCTTTCTTT.

The chain is built from TRBV7-2 and TRBJ2-5; maybe TRBD1 (6 bases). Trimming removed 5 bases at V and 5 bases at J, with 18 bases between. The CDR3 loop spans 15 amino acids. Germline assignment: CDR1 SGHTA and CDR2 FQGNSA. The CDR3 DNA reads TGTGCCAGCAGCCTAGGGACCGACAGGTGGGAGACCCAGTACTTC. This sequence encodes CASSLGTDRWETQYF. Looking up the rest from reference TRBV7-2 and TRBJ2-5 gives the full variable domain: GAGVSQSPSNKVTEKGKDVELRCDPISGHTALYWYRQSLGQGLEFLIYFQGNSAPDKSGLPSDRFSAERTGGSVSTLTIQRTQQEDSAVYLCASSLGTDRWETQYFGPGTRLLVL.

Ten or more counts support this clonotype. This rearrangement joins TRBV4-1 to TRBJ2-3; D is perhaps TRBD2 (6 bases). The germline CDR1 and CDR2 sequences are MGHRA and YSYEKL. With 1 base removed from V and 2 bases from J, the gap between germline ends came to 10 bases. The CDR3 consists of 15 residues. In DNA, the CDR3 is TGCGCCAGCAGCCAAGGTAGCGGACTCACAGATACGCAGTATTTT. Protein: CASSQGSGLTDTQYF.

V and J are TRBV10-3 and TRBJ1-4; the D is unclear. With 10 bases removed from V and 8 bases from J, the gap between germline ends came to 14 bases. Germline values: CDR1 ENHRY, CDR2 SYGVKD. The CDR3 is made up of 12 amino acids. The CDR3 nucleotides read TGTGCCACCCTTGACCTGAGAGAAAAACTGTTTTTT. This gives the protein CATLDLREKLFF.

The chain employs TRBV5-1 and TRBJ2-3; D is possibly TRBD2 (6 bases). Germline CDR1 SGHRS, CDR2 YFSETQ. Trimming removed 0 bases at V and 6 bases at J, with 20 bases between. The CDR3 runs to 17 residues. The CDR3 is CASSLGRGLSLGDTQYF. CDR3 sequence (DNA): TGCGCCAGCAGCTTGGGCCGGGGACTGTCGCTTGGGGATACGCAGTATTTT.

This chain uses TRBV12-3 or TRBV12-4 with TRBJ1-2, with a weak D call TRBD1 (5 bases). The CDR3 runs 12 residues. Trimming stripped 4 bases from V and 6 bases from J, with 9 bases between. CDR3 region: CASSYPTDGYTF. CDR3 DNA: TGTGCCAGCAGTTACCCGACAGATGGCTACACCTTC.

On this clonotype: Mismatch with germline at one junction end may stem from a read error. The chain links TRBV7-9 to TRBJ1-2; 7 bases are shared with TRBD1. Germline lookup yields CDR1 SEHNR and CDR2 FQNEAQ (reference sequence). The CDR3 extends over 15 amino acids. CDR3 nucleotide sequence: TGTGCCAGCGGCTTAGCGCTTGAGGGGGCCTATGGCTACACCTTC. Its translation: CASGLALEGAYGYTF.

This clonotype was recorded only once. This sequence joins TRBV9 and TRBJ2-5, with a possible D match to TRBD1 (7 bases). V was trimmed by 3 bases and J by 1 base, leaving 19 bases between them. Germline V gives CDR1 SGDLS, CDR2 YYNGEE. This CDR3 spans 17 amino acids. CDR3 loop: CASSGDPRGDSQETQYF. The CDR3 bases are TGTGCCAGCAGCGGAGATCCGAGGGGGGACAGCCAAGAGACCCAGTACTTC.

In its sample, this clonotype was seen a few times. The chain uses TRBV18 and TRBJ1-1; D is uncertain. The CDR3 is 10 residues long. V was pared by 6 bases and J by 7 bases, with 6 bases between. Germline V gives CDR1 KGHSH, CDR2 LQKENI. The DNA for the CDR3 is TGTGCCAGCTCTGGTGTTGAAGCTTTCTTT. This sequence encodes CASSGVEAFF. Based on the CDR3 plus reference TRBV18 and TRBJ1-1, the full variable domain is NAGVMQNPRHLVRRRGQEARLRCSPMKGHSHVYWYRQLPEEGLKFMVYLQKENIIDESGMPKERFSAEFPKEGPSILRIQQVVRGDSAAYFCASSGVEAFFGQGTRLTVV.

This clonotype was detected a few times. V is TRBV4-3 and J is TRBJ1-4; 11 nucleotides agree with TRBD1. V shed 0 bases and J 4 bases; nucleotides not matched to a gene: 10. CDR1 is LGHNA, CDR2 YSLEER, per germline. This CDR3 has 19 residues. The DNA of the CDR3 is TGCGCCAGCAGCCAAGAAAGGACAGGGGGCAAGGCCGATAATGAAAAACTGTTTTTT. It translates to CASSQERTGGKADNEKLFF.

As regards this clonotype: Germline is not matched at one junction end, which may reflect a read error. The rearrangement joins TRBV6-5 to TRBJ2-6; TRBD1 might be the D (6 bases). The V gene's germline CDR1 is MNHEY and CDR2 SVGAGI. The CDR3 spans 18 residues. CDR3 sequence reads: CASSYSRTGPSRANVLTF. DNA for the CDR3: TGTGCCAGCAGTTACTCGCGTACAGGGCCCTCTAGGGCCAACGTCCTGACTTTC.

The rearrangement uses TRBV15 and TRBJ2-3; D may be TRBD1 (5 bases). In germline, CDR1 is LNHNV, CDR2 YYDKDF (reference sequence). This CDR3 is 17 amino acids long. V gave up 5 bases and J gave up 2 bases, with 20 bases separating them. The CDR3 coding sequence is TGTGCCACCAGCCGAGGAAACCAAAGACAGATCACAGATACGCAGTATTTT. Amino acids: CATSRGNQRQITDTQYF.

This clonotype occurred a few times. The chain combines TRBV6-2 or TRBV6-3 with TRBJ2-1; D unresolved. V was trimmed by 7 bases and J by 4 bases, leaving 11 bases between them. The germline V gene encodes CDR1 MNHEY and CDR2 SVGEGT. CDR3 length equals 13 residues. CDR3 DNA sequence: TGTGCCAGCAAAAAGGACGGTTACAATGAGCAGTTCTTC. Its protein product is CASKKDGYNEQFF.

This clonotype has only one observation. This could be a read error, since a much larger clone is one nucleotide away. The V and J genes are TRBV9 and TRBJ2-3; D ambiguous. The CDR3 runs to 14 residues. The ends were cut back, 1 base at V and 0 bases at J, with 6 bases in the middle. Germline CDR1 SGDLS, CDR2 YYNGEE. CDR3 loop: CASSVMDSTDTQYF. CDR3 nucleotide sequence: TGTGCCAGCAGCGTAATGGACAGCACAGATACGCAGTATTTT.

The chain carries TRBV11-2 and TRBJ2-4; D is possibly TRBD1 (5 bases). Trimming pared 6 bases from V and 13 bases from J, leaving 16 bases between. The germline V gene has CDR1 SGHAT and CDR2 FQNNGV. This CDR3 has 12 residues. For the CDR3, the DNA is TGTGCCAGCAGTGGGGCAGGCGGAGCGCAGTACTTC. Protein: CASSGAGGAQYF.

The genes are TRBV7-2 and TRBJ2-3, with 9 bases that match TRBD2. V lost 5 bases and J lost 4; bases outside the gene matches: 7. The CDR3 spans 15 residues. Germline CDR1 is SGHTA and CDR2 is FQGNSA. The CDR3, as DNA: TGTGCCAGCAGCACAGCGGGGGGCCTCGCAGATACGCAGTATTTT. Its translation: CASSTAGGLADTQYF.

The rearrangement joins TRBV5-1 to TRBJ2-5, with 8 bases identical to TRBD1. Trimming cost V 0 bases and J 4 bases; bases outside gene matches: 5. The CDR3 spans 15 residues. Germline lookup yields CDR1 SGHRS and CDR2 YFSETQ. The CDR3 DNA is TGCGCCAGCAGCTTGGGCAGGGGGCTGGGAGAGACCCAGTACTTC. Translated: CASSLGRGLGETQYF.

The chain links TRBV6-5 to TRBJ1-4, with 9 bases lining up with TRBD1. The V and J ends lost 5 bases and 8 bases, in that order; junction bases with no gene match: 6. The CDR3 spans 14 residues. CDR1 is MNHEY, CDR2 SVGAGI, per germline. The CDR3 loop reads CASSQQGAAEKLFF. The CDR3, as DNA: TGTGCCAGCAGTCAACAGGGGGCAGCCGAAAAACTGTTTTTT.

This clonotype was seen a handful of times. The chain joins TRBV25-1 to TRBJ1-2; possible D gene TRBD1, 5 bases. Looked up from germline, CDR1 is MGHDK and CDR2 is SYGVNS. V was trimmed by 4 bases and J by 2 bases, leaving 17 bases between them. The CDR3 runs to 16 residues. CDR3 sequence (DNA): TGTGCCAGCAGTGCTTCGTGGGGAGGGGTAAACTATGGCTACACCTTC. This encodes CASSASWGGVNYGYTF.

This chain links TRBV9 with TRBJ2-3; TRBD2 agrees at 8 bases. With 0 bases clipped from V and 7 bases from J, the junction kept 7 bases outside the gene matches. The CDR3 runs 15 residues. Germline values: CDR1 SGDLS, CDR2 YYNGEE. CDR3 in amino acids: CASSVGNGGANTQYF. CDR3 in DNA: TGTGCCAGCAGCGTAGGAAACGGGGGGGCGAATACGCAGTATTTT.

This clonotype was recorded a few times. The chain has TRBV12-3 or TRBV12-4 and TRBJ2-5; 15 positions match TRBD2. The end of the DNA is better explained by TRBJ2-7, so the J call may be wrong. This CDR3 contains 15 residues. CDR3 sequence: CASSTGTSGGYEQYF. The CDR3 nucleotides are TGTGCCAGCAGTACCGGGACTAGCGGGGGGTACGAGCAGTACTTC.

The chain couples TRBV5-1 to TRBJ1-1; the match to TRBD1 covers 11 bases. The J segment lost 0 bases and the V segment lost 4 bases, leaving 5 bases of the junction unmatched. The CDR3 covers 16 residues. CDR1 SGHRS and CDR2 YFSETQ come from the germline V gene. The CDR3 is CASSVGTGGMNTEAFF. CDR3 nucleotide sequence: TGCGCCAGCAGCGTAGGGACAGGGGGTATGAACACTGAAGCTTTCTTT.

As concerns this clonotype: A read error may produce the germline difference seen at one junction end. J is TRBJ2-5 and V is TRBV5-1; the match to TRBD2 covers 9 bases. From germline, CDR1 is SGHRS and CDR2 YFSETQ. The CDR3 totals 16 residues. Here the CDR3 DNA reads TGCGCCTGCAGCTTGGAAGCTAGCGGGGCGGGGGAGACCCAGTACTTC. Its protein product is CACSLEASGAGETQYF.

Only one count was recorded for this clonotype. The rearrangement joins TRBV27 to TRBJ1-6; D may be TRBD1 (6 bases). CDR1 and CDR2 (germline): MNHEY, SMNVEV (reference sequence). V was shortened by 3 bases and J by 4 bases, with 16 bases between the two germline ends. This CDR3 contains 17 residues. In DNA, the CDR3 is TGTGCCAGCAGTTTTGCGCGGCAGGGGCCTTATAATTCACCCCTCCACTTT. Amino acid sequence: CASSFARQGPYNSPLHF.

This clonotype showed up just a few times. The chain is built from TRBV5-5 and TRBJ1-4; D is perhaps TRBD1 (5 bases). The CDR3 consists of 15 residues. Trimming left V 4 bases short and J 5 bases short, with 15 bases between. Germline CDR1 reads SGHKS; CDR2 reads YYEKEE (reference sequence). The CDR3 loop reads CASSPRGFKNEKLFF. The CDR3 bases are TGTGCCAGCAGCCCCCGGGGCTTCAAGAATGAAAAACTGTTTTTT.